This TCR beta chain derives from a study of cytomegalovirus exposure and HLA in healthy donors. Background on the study: As an earlier analysis found, some 180 million T cells yielded about 120 million unique TCR beta sequences.

Study results and limitations: Within the data, a cluster of highly shared sequence variants was likely a sequencing artifact. Information on immune exposure was restricted to one variable (CMV serostatus). Accounts indicate the classifier identified cytomegalovirus status with strong specificity and sensitivity.

The CDR3 is 14 amino acids. The germline V gene has CDR1 SNHLY and CDR2 FYNNEI. Deletions cut 3 bases from V and 2 bases from J, with 11 bases between. The study ran its PCR with 60 Vbeta and 13 Jbeta primers. Produced via immunoSEQ multiplex PCR; TCRdb's table is partial and in-frame only. The sample has 90,000 or so clones, roughly 85% seen once. As regards this clone: Its antigen is unknown.

Source material: PBMCs. The clonotype was recovered from a female donor in good health and CMV-seronegative. J is TRBJ2-7 and V is TRBV2; D is perhaps TRBD1 (5 bases). CDR3 residues: CASSEDGAAYEQYF. The DNA for the CDR3 is TGTGCCAGCAGTGAGGATGGGGCTGCCTACGAGCAGTACTTC.